Following are 17 T cell receptor beta chains from one sample sequenced in a study of read filtering for tumor transcriptome and immune sequencing. The library was built from around 380 ng RNA with molecular barcoded adaptors for alpha/delta and beta/gamma chains. TCRdb passed the reads through MiXCR, listing each CDR3 protein once. The sample has 65,000 or so distinct CDR3 sequences, around 19% seen once. Material: a population of CD138-negative cells sorted from bone marrow. The receptors originated from a donor over 35 with multiple myeloma.

This clonotype is medium-sized in the sample. This chain joins TRBV29-1 and TRBJ2-1; no reliable D call. In germline, CDR1 is SQVTM, CDR2 ANQGSEA. The germline V and J ends were trimmed by 3 bases and 2 bases, with 8 bases remaining between them. The length of the CDR3 is 13 residues. The CDR3 coding sequence is TGCAGCGTTGATACGCCCACCTACAATGAGCAGTTCTTC. It translates to CSVDTPTYNEQFF.

This clonotype appeared many times. The CDR3 sequence is CASSKLVAGGPWGQETQYF. The CDR3 DNA reads TGTGCCAGCAGCAAGTTGGTAGCGGGAGGGCCATGGGGACAAGAGACCCAGTACTTC. The V and J genes are TRBV21-1 and TRBJ2-5; TRBD2 reflects the table's D call only, with no check against the DNA. TRBV21-1 is termed a pseudogene. The CDR3 loop spans 19 amino acids.

The V and J genes are TRBV6-5 and TRBJ2-1; D call uncertain. Germline V gene lookup returns CDR1 MNHEY and CDR2 SVGAGI. This CDR3 is 13 amino acids long. V lost 8 bases and J lost 2, with 10 bases in between. CDR3 sequence reads: CASCFRPYNEQFF. DNA for the CDR3: TGTGCCAGCTGTTTCAGACCCTACAATGAGCAGTTCTTC.

This clonotype was counted at least ten times. The rearrangement links TRBV28 to TRBJ2-3; D perhaps matches TRBD2 (6 bases). The V and J ends lost 11 bases and 1 base respectively, with 16 bases between them. The CDR3 extends over 14 amino acids. Germline CDR1 is MDHEN and CDR2 is SYDVKM. The CDR3 sequence is CAFSAGLRTDTQYF. The CDR3 DNA reads as TGTGCCTTTTCGGCGGGATTACGCACAGATACGCAGTATTTT.

This clonotype was seen ten or more times. The chain has TRBV29-1 and TRBJ2-2; D remains unclear. CDR3 size: 11 residues. Trimming left V 4 bases short and J 5 bases short, with 5 bases between. Germline values: CDR1 SQVTM, CDR2 ANQGSEA. CDR3 sequence (DNA): TGCAGCGTTGCCACGACCGGGGAGCTGTTTTTT. Encoded protein: CSVATTGELFF.

As to this clonotype: A much larger clone differs from this one at a single base, so this may be a read error. CDR3 in DNA: TGTGCCAGCAGCCCCCACCACGGGCCAGATACGCAGTATTTT. Protein: CASSPHHGPDTQYF. The genes are TRBV7-3 and TRBJ2-3; D remains ambiguous. Trimming took off 5 bases at V and 4 bases at J, with 13 bases between the two ends. CDR1 and CDR2 (germline): SGHTA, FQGTGA. This CDR3 spans 14 amino acids.

This chain links TRBV5-1 with TRBJ2-1, with 10 bases fitting TRBD2. CDR1 and CDR2 from the germline V gene are SGHRS and YFSETQ. Trimming took 0 bases from V and 8 from J; bases not matched to a gene: 8. The length of the CDR3 is 16 residues. The CDR3 here is CASSLEGVAGGYEQFF. CDR3 nucleotides: TGCGCCAGCAGCTTGGAGGGCGTAGCGGGAGGATATGAGCAGTTCTTC.

In the case of this clonotype: Possible read error: a much larger clone is one base away. This likely comes from a read error, as the CDR3 has no conserved phenylalanine or tryptophan at its end. The chain uses TRBV20-1 and TRBJ2-7; 9 positions agree with TRBD2. Germline CDR1 and CDR2: DFQATT and SNEGSKA (reference sequence). The CDR3 contains 14 residues. V lost 2 bases, J lost 3 bases, and 5 bases stayed unmatched. CDR3 protein: CSARLAGRNYEQYL. DNA for the CDR3: TGCAGTGCTAGACTAGCGGGACGGAACTACGAGCAGTACCTC.

This clonotype appeared many times. The chain joins TRBV10-2 to TRBJ2-1, with D unclear. V lost 3 bases, J lost 9 bases, and 6 bases lay in between. Per germline, CDR1 WSHSY and CDR2 SAAADI. The CDR3 has 11 residues. The DNA for the CDR3 is TGCGCCAGCAGTGATGTCAGTGAGCAGTTCTTC. Amino acids: CASSDVSEQFF.

The sample holds many counts of this clonotype. The CDR3 reads CSASPFSYEQYF. The CDR3 DNA reads as TGCAGTGCTAGTCCCTTCTCCTACGAGCAGTACTTC. This sequence joins TRBV20-1 and TRBJ2-7; D uncertain. This CDR3 comprises 12 residues. Looked up from germline, CDR1 is DFQATT and CDR2 is SNEGSKA (reference sequence). V gave up 3 bases and J gave up 0 bases, with 6 bases separating them.

There are many counts of this clonotype. This chain links TRBV20-1 with TRBJ1-4, with no clear D. The CDR3 has 13 residues. Trimming stripped 1 base from V and 2 bases from J, with 5 bases between. CDR1 and CDR2 (germline): DFQATT, SNEGSKA (reference sequence). Here the CDR3 reads CSARVVTNEKLFF. In DNA form, the CDR3 reads TGCAGTGCTAGAGTGGTGACTAATGAAAAACTGTTTTTT.

The sample holds many counts of this clonotype. The J gene is TRBJ1-5, the V gene TRBV6-6; a possible D gene is TRBD1 (5 bases). Trimming cost V 2 bases and J 5 bases, with 10 bases left between them. The CDR3 spans 14 residues. Germline lookup yields CDR1 MNHNY and CDR2 SVGAGI (reference sequence). The CDR3 here is CASSYREGDQPQHF. For the CDR3, the DNA is TGTGCCAGCAGTTACAGGGAAGGGGATCAGCCCCAGCATTTT.

This clonotype has a count of ten or more. This sequence joins TRBV5-1 and TRBJ2-1; 7 bases are a match to TRBD1. The germline V gene encodes CDR1 SGHRS and CDR2 YFSETQ. The V and J ends lost 3 bases and 2 bases, in that order; junction bases with no gene match: 5. CDR3 length: 15 residues. The CDR3 DNA reads TGCGCCAGCAGCTCCGGACAGGCGGCCTACAATGAGCAGTTCTTC. Protein: CASSSGQAAYNEQFF.

This clonotype was detected ten times or more. The rearrangement joins TRBV6-6 to TRBJ1-1; TRBD1 is a possible D gene (5 bases). Trimming shortened V by 7 bases and J by 0 bases, and 15 bases separated the two germline ends. There are 15 residues in the CDR3. Germline CDR1 MNHNY, CDR2 SVGAGI (reference sequence). The CDR3 nucleotides read TGTGCCAGCAACCCGGGACGGTTCATGAACACTGAAGCTTTCTTT. Translating it yields CASNPGRFMNTEAFF.

Concerning this clonotype itself: At one boundary the junction diverges from the germline segment, which might be a read error. The J gene is TRBJ1-4, the V gene TRBV14; the D is unclear. The CDR3 runs 16 residues. Germline CDR1 SGHDN, CDR2 FVKESK. The CDR3 sequence: CASSFRIRSANGKLFF. The CDR3, as DNA: TGTGCCAGCAGCTTCAGGATCAGGTCTGCTAATGGAAAACTGTTTTTT.

This clonotype was recorded at least ten times. The gene calls are TRBV20-1 and TRBJ1-1; 7 positions agree with TRBD1. CDR1 and CDR2 from the germline V gene are DFQATT and SNEGSKA (reference sequence). CDR3 length: 14 amino acids. The J segment lost 1 base and the V segment lost 6 bases, leaving 8 bases of the junction unmatched. CDR3 sequence: CSARSRDRNTEAFF. The CDR3 DNA reads as TGCAGTGCCCGGAGCCGGGACAGGAACACTGAAGCTTTCTTT.

This clonotype has a count of ten or more. The chain has TRBV7-3 and TRBJ2-3; no clear D. CDR1 is SGHTA, CDR2 FQGTGA, per germline. The CDR3 length is 14 residues. The V end was cut by 1 base, the J end by 5 bases, with 10 bases between. The CDR3 sequence: CASSLRGQEDTQYF. CDR3 nucleotides: TGTGCCAGCAGCTTAAGGGGTCAAGAAGATACGCAGTATTTT.